This paragraph reports one T cell receptor beta chain. Antigen specificity is unknown. Germline CDR1 and CDR2: SQVTM and ANQGSEA. The junction had 3 bases not matched to a gene; V was cut back by 4 bases and J by 0 bases. CDR3 length: 15 residues. The data originate from a study of cytomegalovirus exposure and HLA in healthy donors. Points from the study as a whole: Researchers reported in a later analysis that a missense DCLRE1C variant was tied to TCR beta V- and J-gene trimming.

PCR involved 60 Vbeta and 13 Jbeta primers. Repertoires were generated with immunoSEQ multiplex PCR, while TCRdb's copy carries only in-frame clones and drops some. The sample has around 140,000 clones; about two thirds are singletons. The chain is built from TRBV29-1 and TRBJ2-6; TRBD2 matches at 7 bases. Sequenced: PBMCs. The clonotype originates from a man aged 50 to 60 in good health and CMV-seropositive. CDR3 DNA: TGCAGCGTTGGACTAGCAAGCTCTGGGGCCAACGTCCTGACTTTC. Its protein is CSVGLASSGANVLTF.